This T cell receptor beta chain was sequenced during a study of T-cell reconstitution after alpha-beta-depleted transplantation in children. In this sample, this clonotype turned up a few times. It was with unique molecular identifiers that the TCRbeta library was prepared. TCRdb fed the PCR reads into MiXCR, producing one record per CDR3 protein. The sample shows 450,000 to 600,000 distinct CDR3 sequences, 30% to 35% of them seen only once. The CDR3 length is 12 residues. The V end lost 7 bases, the J end lost 9 bases, and 16 bases lay between the germline ends. Per germline, CDR1 SQVTM and CDR2 ANQGSEA.

The clonotype comes from a human donor who donated a stem cell graft to a child with aplastic anemia. This chain joins TRBV29-1 and TRBJ2-1, with D possibly called TRBD1 or TRBD2 (7 bases each). The input for sequencing was PBMCs from the stem cell graft donor, taken from the stem cell graft. This CDR3 is CSEGAGVGEQFF. The CDR3 bases are TGCAGCGAGGGGGCGGGAGTGGGTGAGCAGTTCTTC.